The sequence of this TCR beta chain was determined in a study of cytomegalovirus exposure and HLA in healthy donors. General study points: Being indistinguishable, some V segments were excluded, TRBV6-2 and TRBV6-3 among them. The study labeled 164 TCR beta chains cytomegalovirus-associated. For most TCR beta V segments, an earlier analysis put the productive rate at about 87% or about 30% of the time.

On this clone itself: Its antigen is unidentified.

The PCR contained 60 Vbeta and 13 Jbeta primers. TCRdb keeps only in-frame clones here, not all; method: immunoSEQ multiplex PCR. The sample has 150,000 to 200,000 clones; approximately 73% are singletons. The V gene's germline CDR1 is LNHNV and CDR2 YYDKDF (reference sequence). J gave up 4 bases and V 3 bases, and 8 bases lay outside the gene matches. The CDR3 runs 15 residues. The sequence came from a man aged 50-60 years in good health and CMV-seronegative. The chain is built from TRBV15 and TRBJ1-2; 7 nucleotides line up with TRBD1. The sample taken for sequencing was PBMCs. The CDR3 DNA sequence: TGTGCCACCAGCAGCCCTGACAGGGTAATCTATGGCTACACCTTC. This encodes CATSSPDRVIYGYTF.